This T cell receptor (beta chain) derives from a study of shared clonotypes between healthy human individuals. Study results and limitations: Sampling covered blood only; tissue repertoires likely differ.

This clone showed up just once. What it recognizes is unknown. Memory CD4+ cells were the fraction left after CD45RA+ naive selection. Produced via immunoSEQ multiplex PCR; TCRdb's table is partial and in-frame only. The table includes 2 million to 2.5 million clones, approximately 93% detected once. V gave up 1 base and J gave up 4 bases; unmatched junction bases: 6. The CDR3 runs 16 residues. Germline-derived CDR1 and CDR2 are SGHDN and FVKESK. This TCR derives from a man aged 18 to 29 in good health. Some clones in this sample may be carry-over from other donors' samples. The V call is TRBV14, the J call TRBJ2-1; 8 bases are shared with TRBD2. Material: naive CD4+ T cells from PBMCs. Subset denoted: CD45RA+ positively selected. CDR3 loop: CASSQVSGSRYNEQFF. In DNA form, the CDR3 reads TGTGCCAGCAGCCAAGTCAGCGGGAGTCGGTACAATGAGCAGTTCTTC.